A selection of T cell receptor beta chains follows, all from one sample in a study of OX40 agonist ivuxolimab in advanced cancers. The method was immunoSEQ multiplex PCR; TCRdb's version includes in-frame clones alone and lacks a portion of them. The data hold 71,000 or so clones, with 86% observed a single time. The source was CD4+ or CD8+ T cells sorted from blood, collected in a trial of the OX40 agonist ivuxolimab. The source of these receptors is an adult with an advanced solid tumor such as melanoma, head and neck, liver or kidney cancer. CDR3s include the opening cysteine and the closing phenylalanine or tryptophan. A D gene is named only where the DNA matches it firmly. Clone size is stated in some rows and not others, as once, few, many or a class when expanded.

J gene: TRBJ2-5; clone size: few; V gene: TRBV7-2; D gene: -; CDR3 protein: CASSLLVASETQYF; CDR3 DNA: TGTGCCAGCAGCTTACTAGTCGCATCAGAGACCCAGTACTTC
J gene: TRBJ2-3; clone size: -; V gene: TRBV11-2; D gene: TRBD2; CDR3 protein: CASSLAGGLGYTQYF; CDR3 DNA: TGTGCCAGCAGCTTGGCGGGAGGGCTAGGATATACGCAGTATTTT
J gene: TRBJ1-5; clone size: -; V gene: TRBV27; D gene: -; CDR3 protein: CASSPRTAYSNQPQHF; CDR3 DNA: TGTGCCAGCAGTCCCCGGACAGCATATAGCAATCAGCCCCAGCATTTT
J gene: TRBJ2-1; clone size: -; V gene: TRBV28; D gene: -; CDR3 protein: CASRGRNNEQFF; CDR3 DNA: TGTGCCAGCAGAGGGCGGAACAATGAGCAGTTCTTC
J gene: TRBJ1-2; clone size: -; V gene: TRBV4-2; D gene: -; CDR3 protein: CASSVQGNYGYTF; CDR3 DNA: TGTGCCAGCAGCGTCCAGGGTAACTATGGCTACACCTTC
J gene: TRBJ2-1; clone size: once; V gene: TRBV5-4; D gene: -; CDR3 protein: CASSPLGQGLVGDEQFF; CDR3 DNA: TGTGCCAGCAGCCCCCTCGGTCAGGGACTTGTGGGCGATGAGCAGTTCTTC
J gene: TRBJ1-4; clone size: -; V gene: TRBV2; D gene: -; CDR3 protein: CASSERLGLLGGNEKLFF; CDR3 DNA: TGTGCCAGCAGTGAACGGCTCGGGCTACTTGGGGGAAATGAAAAACTGTTTTTT
J gene: TRBJ2-1; clone size: -; V gene: TRBV7-6; D gene: -; CDR3 protein: CASSGGVIDEQFF; CDR3 DNA: TGTGCCAGCAGCGGTGGTGTGATCGATGAGCAGTTCTTC
J gene: TRBJ2-7; clone size: -; V gene: TRBV6-5; D gene: -; CDR3 protein: CASSTTGFGEQYF; CDR3 DNA: TGTGCCAGCAGTACCACGGGGTTCGGCGAGCAGTACTTC
J gene: TRBJ2-3; clone size: -; V gene: TRBV10-3; D gene: -; CDR3 protein: CAISESGGTQYF; CDR3 DNA: TGTGCCATCAGTGAGTCGGGGGGTACGCAGTATTTT
J gene: TRBJ2-5; clone size: once; V gene: TRBV6-1; D gene: TRBD1; CDR3 protein: CASILGGATQETQYF; CDR3 DNA: TGTGCCAGCATTTTAGGGGGCGCCACCCAAGAGACCCAGTACTTC
J gene: TRBJ1-3; clone size: once; V gene: TRBV5-1; D gene: -; CDR3 protein: CASSLLQSTSGNTIYF; CDR3 DNA: TGCGCCAGCAGCTTGTTGCAGTCCACCTCTGGAAACACCATATATTTT
J gene: TRBJ2-1; clone size: -; V gene: TRBV6-5; D gene: TRBD2; CDR3 protein: CASMMAGARYNEQFF; CDR3 DNA: TGTGCCAGCATGATGGCGGGAGCTCGTTACAATGAGCAGTTCTTC
J gene: TRBJ2-5; clone size: -; V gene: TRBV28; D gene: -; CDR3 protein: CASSQGIQETQYF; CDR3 DNA: TGTGCCAGCAGTCAGGGGATACAAGAGACCCAGTACTTC
J gene: TRBJ1-2; clone size: once; V gene: TRBV5-7; D gene: TRBD1; CDR3 protein: CASSLAGTANYGYTF; CDR3 DNA: TGTGCCAGCAGCTTGGCTGGGACAGCTAACTATGGCTACACCTTC
J gene: TRBJ2-5; clone size: once; V gene: TRBV28; D gene: -; CDR3 protein: CASSQYRAQETQYF; CDR3 DNA: TGTGCCAGCAGTCAATACAGGGCGCAAGAGACCCAGTACTTC
J gene: TRBJ2-5; clone size: -; V gene: TRBV18; D gene: -; CDR3 protein: CASSPRGGETQYF; CDR3 DNA: TGTGCCAGCTCACCAAGGGGAGGAGAGACCCAGTACTTC
J gene: TRBJ2-5; clone size: -; V gene: TRBV5-6; D gene: -; CDR3 protein: CASSLHGQETQYF; CDR3 DNA: TGTGCCAGCAGCTTGCACGGACAAGAGACCCAGTACTTC
J gene: TRBJ2-6; clone size: -; V gene: TRBV19; D gene: -; CDR3 protein: CASSGTGANVLTF; CDR3 DNA: TGTGCCAGTAGTGGGACTGGGGCCAACGTCCTGACTTTC
J gene: TRBJ1-2; clone size: -; V gene: TRBV30; D gene: TRBD1; CDR3 protein: CASRQGGVYGYTF; CDR3 DNA: TGTGCCTCGCGACAGGGGGGGGTATATGGCTACACCTTC
J gene: TRBJ2-7; clone size: -; V gene: TRBV6-1; D gene: -; CDR3 protein: CASSTRAVKEQYF; CDR3 DNA: TGTGCCAGCAGTACCCGGGCCGTTAAAGAGCAGTACTTC
J gene: TRBJ1-1; clone size: -; V gene: TRBV6-5; D gene: TRBD1; CDR3 protein: CASRRTGVGTEAFF; CDR3 DNA: TGTGCCAGCAGAAGGACAGGGGTGGGCACTGAAGCTTTCTTT
J gene: TRBJ1-2; clone size: -; V gene: TRBV5-8; D gene: TRBD1; CDR3 protein: CASSLGTGYNYGYTF; CDR3 DNA: TGTGCCAGCAGCTTGGGGACAGGATATAACTATGGCTACACCTTC
J gene: TRBJ1-1; clone size: -; V gene: TRBV2; D gene: -; CDR3 protein: CASSLRTVDEAFF; CDR3 DNA: TGTGCCAGCAGCCTTAGGACAGTGGATGAAGCTTTCTTT